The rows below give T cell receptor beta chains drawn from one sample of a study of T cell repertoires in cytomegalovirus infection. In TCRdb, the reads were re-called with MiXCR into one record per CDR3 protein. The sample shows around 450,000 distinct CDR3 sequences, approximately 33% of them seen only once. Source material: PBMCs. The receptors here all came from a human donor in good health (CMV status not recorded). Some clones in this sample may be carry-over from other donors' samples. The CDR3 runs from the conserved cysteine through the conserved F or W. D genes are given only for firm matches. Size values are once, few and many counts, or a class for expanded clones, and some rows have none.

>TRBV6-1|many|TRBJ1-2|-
TGTGCCAGCAGCCCAACCCCCCCCCAAGACAGTTATGGCTACACCTTC
CASSPTPPQDSYGYTF
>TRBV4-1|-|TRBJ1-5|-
TGCGCCAGCAGCCAAGCACAGGGTGGCAATCAGCCCCAGCATTTT
CASSQAQGGNQPQHF
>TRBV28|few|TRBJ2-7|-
TGTGCCAGCAGTTCCCCACGGAAGATTTCATACGAGCAGTACTTC
CASSSPRKISYEQYF
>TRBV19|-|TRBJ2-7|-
TGTGCCAGTAGTATTGGGTTCCGCGGCTACGAGCAGTACTTC
CASSIGFRGYEQYF
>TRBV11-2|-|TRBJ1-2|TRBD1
TGTGCCAGCAGCCCGTCGACAGGGCGCGACTATGGCTACACCTTC
CASSPSTGRDYGYTF
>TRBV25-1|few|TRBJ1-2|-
TGTGCCAGCAGTGACCCGGGACCGTCTTATGGCTACACCTTC
CASSDPGPSYGYTF
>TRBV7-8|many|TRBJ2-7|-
TGTGCCAGCAGCTTAACTGGGGGGCCCGGCGAGCAGTACTTC
CASSLTGGPGEQYF
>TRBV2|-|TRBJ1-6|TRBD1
TGTGCCAGCAGGGACAGGGTCTTAGGTTCACCCCTCCACTTT
CASRDRVLGSPLHF
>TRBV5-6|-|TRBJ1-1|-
TGTGCCAGCAGAGGGATGGGAACTGAAGCTTTCTTT
CASRGMGTEAFF
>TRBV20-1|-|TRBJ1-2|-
TGCAGTGCTAGTCCAGCCGGATCTAACTATGGCTACACCTTC
CSASPAGSNYGYTF
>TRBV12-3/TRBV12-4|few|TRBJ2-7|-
TGTGCCAGCAGTGGCGGAGGGACATACGAGCAGTACTTC
CASSGGGTYEQYF
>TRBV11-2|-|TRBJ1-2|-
TGTGCCAGCAGCTCGGGTACCTCGGGGGGCTACACCTTC
CASSSGTSGGYTF
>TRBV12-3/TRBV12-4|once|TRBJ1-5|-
TGTGCCAGCAGCCGACGACCCGCGTTAGGCAATCAGCCCCAGCATTTT
CASSRRPALGNQPQHF
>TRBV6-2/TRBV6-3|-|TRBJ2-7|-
TGTGCCAGCAGTTCTGGACTTCCTATGGAGCAGTACTTC
CASSSGLPMEQYF
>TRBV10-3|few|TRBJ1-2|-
TGTGCCATCAGTGAGTCGATCATTTATGGCTACACCTTC
CAISESIIYGYTF
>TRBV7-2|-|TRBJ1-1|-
TGTGCCAGCAGCTTAGAGGGGGCTTTCTTT
CASSLEGAFF
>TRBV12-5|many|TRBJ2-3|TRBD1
TGTGCTAGTGGTTTCGGACAGGGAAGCGCAGATACGCAGTATTTT
CASGFGQGSADTQYF
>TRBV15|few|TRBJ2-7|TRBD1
TGTGCCACCAGCAGGCCAGGGGGCCTGAACGAGCAGTACTTC
CATSRPGGLNEQYF
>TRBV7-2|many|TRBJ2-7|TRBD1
TGTGCCAGCAGCTTAATGGGACAGAATTCCTACGAGCAGTACTTC
CASSLMGQNSYEQYF
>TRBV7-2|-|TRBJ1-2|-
TGTGCCAGCAGCTTGGGGGGGGGGGTGGTGAATGGCTACACCTTC
CASSLGGGVVNGYTF
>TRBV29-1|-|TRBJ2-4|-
TGCAGCGTTGAAGAGGACACAACGGAGGCCAAAAACATTCAGTACTTC
CSVEEDTTEAKNIQYF
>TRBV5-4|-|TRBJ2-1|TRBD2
TGTGCCAGCAGCTTGGATGGCGGGGGGGCCAATGAGCAGTTCTTC
CASSLDGGGANEQFF
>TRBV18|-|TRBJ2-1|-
TGTGCCAGCTCACCACCGGAGGGTGTCAATGAGCAGTTCTTC
CASSPPEGVNEQFF
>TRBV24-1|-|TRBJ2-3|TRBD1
TGTGCCACCAGTGATCCGACAGGGGGCATAGATACGCAGTATTTT
CATSDPTGGIDTQYF
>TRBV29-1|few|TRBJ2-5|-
TGCAGCGTTGAAGCACAGGGCCCTGGGACCCAGTACTTC
CSVEAQGPGTQYF
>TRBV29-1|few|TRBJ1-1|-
TGCAGCGTTATACAGTCTGAAGCTTTCTTT
CSVIQSEAFF
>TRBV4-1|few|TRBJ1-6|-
TGCGCCAGCAGCCAAGATGACGCCAGGGCCTCACCCCTCCACTTT
CASSQDDARASPLHF
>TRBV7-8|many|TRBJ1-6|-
TGTGCCAGCAGCCCTCGGGCAGGGTTGAGCTCCTATAATTCACCCCTCCACTTT
CASSPRAGLSSYNSPLHF
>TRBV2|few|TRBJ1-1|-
TGTGCCAGCAGGATCAACATTGAAGCTTTCTTT
CASRINIEAFF
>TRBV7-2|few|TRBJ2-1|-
TGTGCCAGCAGCTTAGCTTTCTCCTCTCCGTTTCAGTTCTTC
CASSLAFSSPFQFF
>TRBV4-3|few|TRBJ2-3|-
TGCGCCACTTCGGATGTTTGGGATACGCAGTATTTT
CATSDVWDTQYF
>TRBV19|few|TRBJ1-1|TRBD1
TGTGCCAGTAAGGAGCGAGGCAGGGGGGACACTGAAGCTTTCTTT
CASKERGRGDTEAFF
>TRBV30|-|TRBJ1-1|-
TGTGCCTGGAGTGGGGCGGGTGAAGCTTTCTTT
CAWSGAGEAFF
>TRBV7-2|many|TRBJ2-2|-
TGTGCCAGCAGCTTAGGGGGGCAGGGCGGGGAGCTGTTTTTT
CASSLGGQGGELFF
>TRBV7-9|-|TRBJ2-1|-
TGTGCCAGTAGATGGGGGGACTATGAGCAGTTCTTC
CASRWGDYEQFF
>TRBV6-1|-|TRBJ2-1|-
TGTGCCAGCAGAGAAGGCGGAGGGGCGACCTACAATGAGCAGTTCTTC
CASREGGGATYNEQFF
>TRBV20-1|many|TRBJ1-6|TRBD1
TGCAGTGCCAATTCGGGACAGGGGACAAATTCACCCCTCCACTTT
CSANSGQGTNSPLHF
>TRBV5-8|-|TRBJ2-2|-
TGTGCCAGCACCACGGGGGGCCCCGGGGAGCTGTTTTTT
CASTTGGPGELFF
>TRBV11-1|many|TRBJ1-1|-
TGTGCCAGCAGCCCGGATTCGAACACTGAAGCTTTCTTT
CASSPDSNTEAFF
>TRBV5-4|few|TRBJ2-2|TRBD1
TGTGCCAGCAGCGTTGACGCTAACAGGGGGGTAAACACCGGGGAGCTGTTTTTT
CASSVDANRGVNTGELFF
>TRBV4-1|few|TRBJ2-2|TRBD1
TGCGCCAGCAGCCAGGGACAGGGAAGGGACAGGGAGCTGTTTTTT
CASSQGQGRDRELFF
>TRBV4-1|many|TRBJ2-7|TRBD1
TGCGCCAGCAGCCAAGTTCCCCCCCCGGGGACAGAGACCTACGAGCAGTACTTC
CASSQVPPPGTETYEQYF
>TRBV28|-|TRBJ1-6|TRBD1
TGTGCCAGCAGAAGTACAGGGGACAATTCACCCCTCCACTTT
CASRSTGDNSPLHF
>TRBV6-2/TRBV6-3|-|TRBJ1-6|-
TGTGCCAGCAGTTACAGGGCAGCCTATAATTCACCCCTCCACTTT
CASSYRAAYNSPLHF
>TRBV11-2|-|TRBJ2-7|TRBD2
TGTGCCAGCAGCCGACTCCCGGGACTAGCGGACGAGCAGTACTTC
CASSRLPGLADEQYF
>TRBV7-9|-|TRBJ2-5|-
TGTGCCAGCAGCGAGGGGACTACCCAGTACTTC
CASSEGTTQYF
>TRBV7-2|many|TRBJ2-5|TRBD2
TGTGCCAGCAGCCCAGCTAGCGGGGGGGCCGGAGAGACCCAGTACTTC
CASSPASGGAGETQYF
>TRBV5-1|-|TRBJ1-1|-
TGCGCCAGCAGCTTGAGGGGGGGAGGTATGAACACTGAAGCTTTCTTT
CASSLRGGGMNTEAFF
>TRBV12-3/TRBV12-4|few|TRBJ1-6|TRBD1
TGTGCCAGCAGCTGGACAGGGTATTCACCCCTCCACTTT
CASSWTGYSPLHF
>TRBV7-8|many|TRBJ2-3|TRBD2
TGTGCCAGCAGCTACTTAGCGGGCGGTGATACGCAGTATTTT
CASSYLAGGDTQYF
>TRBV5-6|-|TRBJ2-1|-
TGTGCCAGCAGCTCGGACTGGAATGAGCAGTTCTTC
CASSSDWNEQFF